This TCR beta chain was recovered during a study of T cell changes during pregnancy in multiple sclerosis (dated by TCRdb to between 2018 and 2021). Context from the whole study: Changes in the T cell repertoire over the course of pregnancy were examined in this study in women with multiple sclerosis.

The library was made by the immunoSEQ multiplex PCR assay. TCRdb obtained this table from immuneACCESS and retained in-frame rearrangements with V and J assigned. These tables miss some clones; where compared with another copy, unresolved V genes account for less than half of the shortfall, and the remainder is unexplained. Across this sample there are tens of thousands of clones, with roughly 93% seen only once. The ten largest account for more than 2% of the sample. As for this clone: Its specific antigen is unknown. No base-level quality is on record; no much larger clone is a single base apart.

The specimen comprised peripheral blood, sampled in the second trimester of pregnancy. The receptor was isolated from a female donor with multiple sclerosis, enrolled in a pregnancy study.

The CDR3 corresponds to CASSLEFLGGGQPQHF. The DNA is as follows: TGCGCCAGCAGCTTAGAGTTTCTAGGGGGCGGTCAGCCCCAGCATTTT. The chain employs TRBV5-1 and TRBJ1-5, with 7 middle bases fitting TRBD1. Trimming leaves V shorter by 2 bases and J shorter by 6 bases, with the junction holding 11 bases beyond the gene matches. The germline V gene yields SGHRS for CDR1 and YFSETQ for CDR2. The CDR3 measures 16 amino acids from cysteine to phenylalanine. Of all the DNA, just the CDR3 is kept, 48 bases in frame from base 1.